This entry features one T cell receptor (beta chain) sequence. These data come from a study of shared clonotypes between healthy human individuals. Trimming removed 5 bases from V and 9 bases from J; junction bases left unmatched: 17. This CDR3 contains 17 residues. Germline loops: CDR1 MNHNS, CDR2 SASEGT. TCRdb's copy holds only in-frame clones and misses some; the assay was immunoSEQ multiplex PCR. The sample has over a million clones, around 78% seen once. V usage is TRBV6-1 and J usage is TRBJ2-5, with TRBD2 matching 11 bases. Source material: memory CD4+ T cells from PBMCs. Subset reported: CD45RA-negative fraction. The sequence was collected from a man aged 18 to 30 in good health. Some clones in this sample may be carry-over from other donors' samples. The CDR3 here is CASSKGLAGGVWAPQYF. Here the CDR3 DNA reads TGTGCCAGCAGTAAAGGACTAGCGGGTGGTGTGTGGGCGCCCCAGTACTTC.